The 6 T cell receptor beta chains below come from one sample, sequenced in a study of identical twins (dated by TCRdb to the mid-2010s). Library preparation used 5' RACE. Instrument used: Illumina HiSeq 2000. Using fastp trimming at Q25 and MiXCR clonotype assembly, TCRdb reanalyzed the public sequencing data and kept in-frame beta chains. A single entry per CDR3 protein holds the most common genes and DNA from its merged rows. Present in this sample are over 550,000 distinct CDR3 sequences, around 7.4% of which were seen just once. Of the sample, 1.6% is held by the ten largest clones. These sequences were also reported in another study, on yellow fever vaccine responses in identical twins.

The sequenced sample was PBMCs. The source of these receptors is a woman aged 18-29 years in good health.

A remark on this clonotype: A read error may explain this, as a much larger clone is one base away. The chain employs TRBV2 and TRBJ2-4, with D perhaps TRBD1 (7 bases). Germline CDR1 SNHLY, CDR2 FYNNEI. CDR3 length equals 18 residues. The chain's CDR3 is CACSQKRQGAGGKNIQYF. The CDR3 nucleotides are TGTGCCTGCAGTCAAAAACGACAGGGCGCCGGGGGCAAAAACATTCAGTACTTC.

This clonotype was recorded many times. The chain joins TRBV12-3 or TRBV12-4 to TRBJ1-2, with 9 bases aligning to TRBD1. This CDR3 comprises 15 residues. V was clipped by 6 bases and J by 2 bases; unmatched bases: 7. CDR3 protein: CASRTRTGDNYGYTF. The CDR3 DNA follows: TGTGCCAGCAGAACGCGGACAGGGGACAACTATGGCTACACCTTC.

The genes are TRBV15 and TRBJ2-3; D might be TRBD1 (7 bases). With 5 bases removed from V and 5 bases from J, the gap between germline ends came to 11 bases. Germline V gene lookup returns CDR1 LNHNV and CDR2 YYDKDF (reference sequence). CDR3 length: 13 amino acids. CDR3 DNA sequence: TGTGCCACCAGCGGCCAGGGGGGAGATACGCAGTATTTT. Translating gives CATSGQGGDTQYF.

Comments on this clonotype: The junction departs from germline at one end; a sequencing error may be responsible. This chain joins TRBV28 and TRBJ2-6; D unclear. The germline gives CDR1 MDHEN, CDR2 SYDVKM. The CDR3 totals 16 residues. Here the CDR3 reads CASTKLIASGSNVLTF. The CDR3 DNA reads as TGTGCCAGCACCAAACTCATCGCCTCTGGGTCCAACGTCCTGACTTTC. Looking up the rest from reference TRBV28 and TRBJ2-6 gives the full variable domain: DVKVTQSSRYLVKRTGEKVFLECVQDMDHENMFWYRQDPGLGLRLIYFSYDVKMKEKGDIPEGYSVSREKKERFSLILESASTNQTSMYLCASTKLIASGSNVLTFGAGSRLTVL.

The table lists this clonotype with many counts. The chain has TRBV11-2 and TRBJ2-5; D is possibly TRBD1 or TRBD2 (5 bases each). Germline V gene sequence: CDR1 SGHAT, CDR2 FQNNGV. The germline V and J ends were trimmed by 1 base and 5 bases, with 11 bases remaining between them. The CDR3 sequence is 14 residues long. Here the CDR3 DNA reads TGTGCCAGCAGCTTAGGCGTGGGGGTGGAGACCCAGTACTTC. Residues: CASSLGVGVETQYF.

This clonotype was counted a few times. V and J are TRBV20-1 and TRBJ1-1, with no clear D. The germline gives CDR1 DFQATT, CDR2 SNEGSKA (reference sequence). This CDR3 spans 16 amino acids. V was clipped by 0 bases and J by 1 base, with 15 bases between them. DNA for the CDR3: TGCAGTGCTAGAGATTCCGACCTGACTCCGAACACTGAAGCTTTCTTT. The encoded protein is CSARDSDLTPNTEAFF.